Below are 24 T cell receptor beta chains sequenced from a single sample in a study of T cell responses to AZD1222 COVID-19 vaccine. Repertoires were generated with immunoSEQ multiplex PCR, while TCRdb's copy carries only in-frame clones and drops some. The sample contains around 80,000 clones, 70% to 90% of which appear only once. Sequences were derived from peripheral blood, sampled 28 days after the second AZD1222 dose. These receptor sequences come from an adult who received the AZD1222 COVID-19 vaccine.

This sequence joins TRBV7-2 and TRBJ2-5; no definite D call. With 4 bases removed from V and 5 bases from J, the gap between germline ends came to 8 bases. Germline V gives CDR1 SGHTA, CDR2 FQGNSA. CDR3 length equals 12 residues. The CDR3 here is CASSSTWETQYF. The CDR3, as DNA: TGTGCCAGCAGCTCGACCTGGGAGACCCAGTACTTC.

CDR3 nucleotides: TGTGCCAGCAGCCTAGGACTGAACACCGGGGAGCTGTTTTTT. Encoded protein: CASSLGLNTGELFF. The gene calls are TRBV7-3 and TRBJ2-2, with D perhaps TRBD2 (5 bases). In germline, CDR1 is SGHTA, CDR2 FQGTGA. The germline V and J ends were trimmed by 5 bases and 1 base, with 8 bases remaining between them. The CDR3 covers 14 residues.

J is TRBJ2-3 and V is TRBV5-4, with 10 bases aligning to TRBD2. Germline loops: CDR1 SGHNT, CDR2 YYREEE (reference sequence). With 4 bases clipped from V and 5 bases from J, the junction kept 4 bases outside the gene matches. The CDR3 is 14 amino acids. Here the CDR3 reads CASSLGLALDTQYF. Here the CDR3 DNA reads TGTGCCAGCAGCCTGGGACTAGCGCTAGATACGCAGTATTTT.

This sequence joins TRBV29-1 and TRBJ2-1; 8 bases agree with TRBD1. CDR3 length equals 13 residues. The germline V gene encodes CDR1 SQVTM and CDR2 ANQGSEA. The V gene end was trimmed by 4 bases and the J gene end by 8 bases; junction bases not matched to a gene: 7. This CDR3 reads CSVAGQGLHEQFF. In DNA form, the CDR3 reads TGCAGCGTTGCCGGACAGGGATTGCATGAGCAGTTCTTC.

This CDR3 reads CASSPPAANEKLFF. The CDR3 bases are TGCGCCAGCAGCCCTCCAGCCGCTAATGAAAAACTGTTTTTT. The genes are TRBV5-1 and TRBJ1-4; no definite D call. The CDR3 has 14 amino acids. Trimming left V 4 bases short and J 3 bases short, with 10 bases between. Germline V gene lookup returns CDR1 SGHRS and CDR2 YFSETQ.

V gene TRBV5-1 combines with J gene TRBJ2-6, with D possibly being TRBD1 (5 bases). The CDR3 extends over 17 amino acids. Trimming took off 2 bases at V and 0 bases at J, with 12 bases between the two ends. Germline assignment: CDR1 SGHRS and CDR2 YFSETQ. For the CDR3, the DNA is TGCGCCAGCAGCTTTCAGGGCTCTAGCTCTGGGGCCAACGTCCTGACTTTC. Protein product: CASSFQGSSSGANVLTF.

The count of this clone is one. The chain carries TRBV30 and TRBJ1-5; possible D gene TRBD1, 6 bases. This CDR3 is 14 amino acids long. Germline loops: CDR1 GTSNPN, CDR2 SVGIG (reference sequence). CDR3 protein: CAGSGGHGDQPQHF. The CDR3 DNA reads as TGTGCTGGGTCCGGGGGGCATGGGGATCAGCCCCAGCATTTT.

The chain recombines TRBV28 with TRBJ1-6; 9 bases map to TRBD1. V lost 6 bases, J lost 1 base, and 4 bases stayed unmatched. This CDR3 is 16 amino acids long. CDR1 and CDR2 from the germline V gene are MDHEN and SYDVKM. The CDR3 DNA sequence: TGTGCCAGCAGGGGACAGGGTTGGTCCTATAATTCACCCCTCCACTTT. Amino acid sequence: CASRGQGWSYNSPLHF.

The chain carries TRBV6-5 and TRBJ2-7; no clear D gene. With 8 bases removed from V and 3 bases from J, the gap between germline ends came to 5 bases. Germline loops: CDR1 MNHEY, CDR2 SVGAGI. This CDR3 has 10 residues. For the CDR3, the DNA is TGTGCCAGCGGGTTCTACGAGCAGTACTTC. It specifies CASGFYEQYF.

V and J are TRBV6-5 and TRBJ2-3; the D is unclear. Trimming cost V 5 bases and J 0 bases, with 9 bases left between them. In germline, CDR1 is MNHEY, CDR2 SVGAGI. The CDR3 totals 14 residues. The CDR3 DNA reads TGTGCCAGCAGTAGCGCGTGGAGCACAGATACGCAGTATTTT. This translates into CASSSAWSTDTQYF.

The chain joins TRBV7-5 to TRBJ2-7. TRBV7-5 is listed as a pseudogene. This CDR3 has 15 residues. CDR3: CARSLKDPNSYEQYF. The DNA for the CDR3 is TGTGCCAGAAGCTTAAAGGATCCCAATTCCTACGAGCAGTACTTC.

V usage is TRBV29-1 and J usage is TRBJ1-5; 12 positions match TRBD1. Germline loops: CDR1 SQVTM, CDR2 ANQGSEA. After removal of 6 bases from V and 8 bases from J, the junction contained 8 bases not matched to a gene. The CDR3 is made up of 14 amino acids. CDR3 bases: TGCAGCGTAACCGGGACAGGGGGCCCGGAGCCCCAGCATTTT. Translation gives CSVTGTGGPEPQHF. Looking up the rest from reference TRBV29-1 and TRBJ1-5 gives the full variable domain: SAVISQKPSRDICQRGTSLTIQCQVDSQVTMMFWYRQQPGQSLTLIATANQGSEATYESGFVIDKFPISRPNLTFSTLTVSNMSPEDSSIYLCSVTGTGGPEPQHFGDGTRLSIL.

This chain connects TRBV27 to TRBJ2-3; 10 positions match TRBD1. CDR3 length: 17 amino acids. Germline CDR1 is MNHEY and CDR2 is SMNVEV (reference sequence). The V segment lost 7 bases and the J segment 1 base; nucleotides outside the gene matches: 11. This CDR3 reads CASTKLTGTGGTDTQYF. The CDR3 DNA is TGTGCCAGCACCAAACTTACCGGGACAGGGGGCACAGATACGCAGTATTTT.

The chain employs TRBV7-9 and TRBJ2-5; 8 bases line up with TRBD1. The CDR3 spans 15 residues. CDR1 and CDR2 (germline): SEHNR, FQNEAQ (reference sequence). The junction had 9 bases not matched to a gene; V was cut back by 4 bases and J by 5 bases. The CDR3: CASSWGQAMGETQYF. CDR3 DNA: TGTGCCAGCAGCTGGGGACAGGCGATGGGGGAGACCCAGTACTTC.

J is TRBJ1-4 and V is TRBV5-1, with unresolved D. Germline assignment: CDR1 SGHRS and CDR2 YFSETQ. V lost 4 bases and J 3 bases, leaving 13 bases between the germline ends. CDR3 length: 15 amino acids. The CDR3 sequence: CASSLKRAANEKLFF. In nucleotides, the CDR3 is TGCGCCAGCAGCCTAAAACGGGCCGCTAATGAAAAACTGTTTTTT.

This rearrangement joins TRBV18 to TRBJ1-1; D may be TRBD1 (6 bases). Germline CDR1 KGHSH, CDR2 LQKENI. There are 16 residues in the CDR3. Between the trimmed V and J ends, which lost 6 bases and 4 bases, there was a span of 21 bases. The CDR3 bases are TGTGCCAGCTCCCCCTACAGGGCCGACCGGGGCACTGAAGCTTTCTTT. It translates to CASSPYRADRGTEAFF.

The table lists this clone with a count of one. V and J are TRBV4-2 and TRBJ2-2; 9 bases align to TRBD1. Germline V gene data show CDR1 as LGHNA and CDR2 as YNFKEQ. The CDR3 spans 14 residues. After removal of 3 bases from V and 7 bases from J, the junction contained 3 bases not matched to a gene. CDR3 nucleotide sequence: TGTGCCAGCAGCCAGACAGGGGGGATCGGGGAGCTGTTTTTT. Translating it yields CASSQTGGIGELFF.

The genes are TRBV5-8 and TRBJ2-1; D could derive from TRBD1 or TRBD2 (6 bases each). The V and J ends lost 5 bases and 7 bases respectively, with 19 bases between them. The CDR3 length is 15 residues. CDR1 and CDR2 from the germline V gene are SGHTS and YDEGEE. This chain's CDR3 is CASRGGPGRGNEQFF. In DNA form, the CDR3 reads TGTGCCAGCAGGGGGGGCCCCGGTCGGGGGAATGAGCAGTTCTTC.

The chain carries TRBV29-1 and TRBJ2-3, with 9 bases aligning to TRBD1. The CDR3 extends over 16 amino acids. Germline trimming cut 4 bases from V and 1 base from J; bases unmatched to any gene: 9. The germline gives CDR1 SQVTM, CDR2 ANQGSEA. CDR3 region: CSVVTGGGFGTDTQYF. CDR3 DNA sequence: TGCAGCGTTGTCACAGGGGGCGGATTTGGCACAGATACGCAGTATTTT.

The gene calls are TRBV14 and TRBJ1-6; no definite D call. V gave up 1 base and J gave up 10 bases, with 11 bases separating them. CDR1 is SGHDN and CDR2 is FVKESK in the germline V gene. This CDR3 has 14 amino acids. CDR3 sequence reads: CASSQAAGNSPLHF. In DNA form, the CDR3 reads TGTGCCAGCAGCCAAGCGGCTGGCAACTCACCCCTCCACTTT.

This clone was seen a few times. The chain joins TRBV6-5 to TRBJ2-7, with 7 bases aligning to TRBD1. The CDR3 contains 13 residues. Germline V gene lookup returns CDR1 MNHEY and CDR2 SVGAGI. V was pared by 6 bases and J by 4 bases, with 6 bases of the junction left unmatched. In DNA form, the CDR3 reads TGTGCCAGCAGACATTCACAGGGGTACGAGCAGTACTTC. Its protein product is CASRHSQGYEQYF.

The CDR3 sequence is CASRVGTNTGELFF. CDR3 DNA: TGTGCCAGCAGGGTGGGGACGAACACCGGGGAGCTGTTTTTT. The genes are TRBV27 and TRBJ2-2; D gene unclear. CDR3 length: 14 residues. Germline V gene lookup returns CDR1 MNHEY and CDR2 SMNVEV (reference sequence). The germline V and J ends were trimmed by 6 bases and 0 bases, with 8 bases remaining between them.

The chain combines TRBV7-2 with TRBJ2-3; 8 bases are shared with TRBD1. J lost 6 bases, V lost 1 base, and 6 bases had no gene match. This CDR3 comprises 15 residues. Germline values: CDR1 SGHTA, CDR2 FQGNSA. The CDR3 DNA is TGTGCCAGCAGCTTAGACAGGGGGATTTGGGATACGCAGTATTTT. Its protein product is CASSLDRGIWDTQYF.

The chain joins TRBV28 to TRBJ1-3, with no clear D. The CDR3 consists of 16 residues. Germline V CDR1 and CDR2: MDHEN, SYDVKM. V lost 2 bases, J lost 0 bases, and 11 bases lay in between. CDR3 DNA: TGTGCCAGCAGTTTAGGAGGAGCTGGCTCTGGAAACACCATATATTTT. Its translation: CASSLGGAGSGNTIYF.